This T cell receptor (beta chain) was sequenced in a study of blood T cell repertoires in COVID-19. Across the study: Whether acute or convalescent, the COVID-19 samples came from the United States, Italy and Spain. Nucleic acid was either cDNA or gDNA, and it came from T cells, B-cell-depleted T cells, or PBMCs.

Authors' processing steps: Using reference gene primer amplification, nucleated cell counts were estimated. Libraries were prepared by immunoSEQ multiplex PCR; TCRdb keeps only in-frame clonotypes and omits some of them. For V, J and clone size, that table is used; D and trimming come from the DNA. The sample carries 150,000 to 200,000 clones, approximately 86% recorded once. This CDR3 comprises 14 residues. Looked up from germline, CDR1 is SEHNR and CDR2 is FQNEAQ (reference sequence). Trimming cost V 5 bases and J 7 bases, with 14 bases left between them. V gene TRBV7-9 combines with J gene TRBJ1-4; D remains ambiguous. This sequence was found in a man between 18 and 29 years old with acute or convalescent COVID-19. Sequencing input: peripheral blood. The CDR3 is CASSVAGGREKLFF. The CDR3 DNA sequence: TGTGCCAGCAGCGTCGCGGGAGGGCGTGAAAAACTGTTTTTT.